This T cell receptor (beta chain) was recorded in a study of T cells in localized non-small cell lung cancer. Study results and caveats: Heterogeneity cannot be ruled out, as sequencing used one tumor region only.

The repertoire was sequenced with immunoSEQ multiplex PCR; TCRdb's copy has only in-frame clones and lacks some. The sample yields about 59,000 clones, approximately 91% seen once. Germline V lookup: CDR1 SGHAT, CDR2 FQNNGV. The length of the CDR3 is 15 residues. Trimming removed 7 bases at V and 5 bases at J, with 18 bases between. As regards this clone: Its antigen is unknown.

Specimen: peripheral blood, collected before any cancer treatment. This TCR came from a man aged 40-75 years with stage I lung adenocarcinoma. This chain links TRBV11-2 with TRBJ2-1; D gene uncertain. DNA of the CDR3: TGTGCCAGCACCCGGTGGCAGGAAAGCCACAATGAGCAGTTCTTC. Residues: CASTRWQESHNEQFF.